This entry is about one T cell receptor beta chain. Its antigen is still unknown. This sample also contains other DNA sequences that code for the same CDR3. Noted time point: week 5, during vaccination. Vaccination comprised doses that each held 300 ug of mutant IDH1 20-mer peptide, plus topical imiquimod. This entry belongs to a study of a mutant IDH1 vaccine in newly diagnosed glioma. Across the study: The therapy given earlier, which was standard therapy, consisted of radiotherapy, temozolomide, or both, and most of the patients received both.

Profiling relied on immunoSEQ multiplex PCR, and the TCRdb table lists in-frame clones only, not all of them. Here the sample spans 60,000 or so clones, around 80% being singletons. Per germline, CDR1 LNHNV and CDR2 YYDKDF (reference sequence). V was clipped by 0 bases and J by 5 bases, with 7 bases between them. The CDR3 is 13 amino acids. The starting material was PBMCs, obtained from a glioma patient whose treatment included an IDH1 peptide vaccine. V and J are TRBV15 and TRBJ2-5; D is unresolved. This TCR was recovered from a woman aged 45-59 years with glioma. For the CDR3, the DNA is TGTGCCACCAGCAGAGATCCGATTGAGACCCAGTACTTC. Protein sequence: CATSRDPIETQYF.